This T cell receptor beta chain was obtained from a study of CD8+ T cells in alopecia areata. On this clone: What it binds is unknown. The same CDR3 can be traced to other DNA sequences in this sample.

CDR3 length: 15 residues. CDR1 and CDR2 from the germline V gene are SQVTM and ANQGSEA. The V and J ends lost 3 bases and 0 bases respectively, with 12 bases between them. It was cDNA, reverse transcribed from extracted RNA, that served as the sequencing template. The table came from immunoSEQ multiplex PCR; TCRdb's copy has only in-frame clones and leaves some out. Of 100,000 to 150,000 clones listed, around 48% were seen once; the top ten hold under 12%. The study, taken as a whole, reports: Affected scalp, especially in alopecia totalis/universalis, had a higher clonality than normal scalp did.

Alopecia areata patients gave lesional scalp punch biopsies and peripheral blood samples. The specimen sequenced was NKG2D-low CD8+ T cells sorted from blood. The receptor was derived from a human donor with alopecia areata. This chain connects TRBV29-1 to TRBJ2-1; TRBD2 might be the D (6 bases). In DNA form, the CDR3 reads TGCAGCGTTGAGGGTCGGGAGAGCTCCTACAATGAGCAGTTCTTC. Translation: CSVEGRESSYNEQFF.